This T cell receptor beta chain comes out of a study of human T cells and chemical hapten exposure. For the library, individual cDNA molecules each received unique molecular identifiers. MiXCR was run by TCRdb on the RACE reads, yielding one entry per CDR3 protein. Among tens of thousands of distinct CDR3 sequences, 9.6% were seen once, and the ten largest hold 3.6%. Germline CDR1 MNHNY, CDR2 SVGAGI (reference sequence). This CDR3 spans 14 amino acids. Trimming left V 10 bases short and J 4 bases short, with 19 bases between. As for time point: pre-sensitization, week 0. Treatment of the sample: therapeutic diphenylcyclopropenone sensitization with weekly scalp DPC.

This chain links TRBV6-6 with TRBJ1-1, with TRBD1 as a possible D gene (6 bases). This TCR derives from a woman aged 40 to 50 with alopecia areata. Some clones in this sample may be carry-over from other donors' samples. This specimen was whole blood, taken in connection with sensitization to the hapten diphenylcyclopropenone (DPC). CDR3 loop: CAISSRGGGTEAFF. CDR3 nucleotide sequence: TGTGCCATTTCGTCTCGAGGAGGGGGCACTGAAGCTTTCTTT.